Following are 13 T cell receptor beta chains from one sample sequenced in a study of T-cell reconstitution after alpha-beta-depleted transplantation in children. Unique molecular identifiers were used to barcode this TCRbeta library. Each CDR3 protein gets one entry after TCRdb re-called the PCR reads with MiXCR. The sample consists of a few hundred thousand distinct CDR3 sequences, under 30% of them appearing once. Sequences were derived from PBMCs, sampled before TCRalphabeta/CD19-depleted stem cell transplant. Receptor source: a girl aged 2-10 years with Fanconi anemia, due to receive a stem cell transplant.

The sample holds many counts of this clonotype. The chain carries TRBV29-1 and TRBJ2-7; D gene unclear. The CDR3 sequence is 10 residues long. Trimming took off 5 bases at V and 11 bases at J, with 13 bases between the two ends. Germline loops: CDR1 SQVTM, CDR2 ANQGSEA. This CDR3 is CSVSLNQEYF. Here the CDR3 DNA reads TGCAGCGTTAGTCTGAACCAAGAGTACTTC.

A few counts support this clonotype. V is TRBV29-1 and J is TRBJ2-5; 10 bases are shared with TRBD1. This CDR3 contains 15 residues. Germline CDR1 and CDR2: SQVTM and ANQGSEA. Trimming took 6 bases from V and 5 from J; bases not matched to a gene: 12. The CDR3 spells CSVGVGTGVRETQYF. CDR3 nucleotides: TGCAGCGTCGGGGTCGGGACAGGGGTGCGTGAGACCCAGTACTTC. The full variable domain, in which reference TRBV29-1 and TRBJ2-5 provide the parts outside the CDR3, is SAVISQKPSRDICQRGTSLTIQCQVDSQVTMMFWYRQQPGQSLTLIATANQGSEATYESGFVIDKFPISRPNLTFSTLTVSNMSPEDSSIYLCSVGVGTGVRETQYFGPGTRLLVL.

This clonotype appeared many times. V and J are TRBV20-1 and TRBJ2-5, with D possibly being TRBD1 or TRBD2 (6 bases each). V was pared by 0 bases and J by 2 bases, with 19 bases between. The CDR3 length is 17 residues. Germline assignment: CDR1 DFQATT and CDR2 SNEGSKA (reference sequence). CDR3 nucleotides: TGCAGTGCTAGAGATTTTATTTGGGGGGCGCGTCAAGAGACCCAGTACTTC. It yields the protein CSARDFIWGARQETQYF.

This clonotype was counted between two and nine times. J is TRBJ2-7 and V is TRBV10-3; 10 bases map to TRBD1. The V and J ends lost 6 bases and 3 bases, in that order; junction bases with no gene match: 2. The length of the CDR3 is 13 residues. In germline, CDR1 is ENHRY, CDR2 SYGVKD. The CDR3 bases are TGTGCCATCAGGGGGACAGGGGACTACGAGCAGTACTTC. The encoded protein is CAIRGTGDYEQYF.

This clonotype appeared a few times. The rearrangement joins TRBV2 to TRBJ2-1, with D possibly matching TRBD2 (6 bases). With 7 bases removed from V and 0 bases from J, the gap between germline ends came to 13 bases. This CDR3 is built from 15 residues. The germline V gene has CDR1 SNHLY and CDR2 FYNNEI. In DNA form, the CDR3 reads TGTGCCAGCACCCAGGAGGGGAGCTCCTACAATGAGCAGTTCTTC. This codes for CASTQEGSSYNEQFF. The complete variable domain, with remaining parts taken from reference TRBV2 and TRBJ2-1, reads EPEVTQTPSHQVTQMGQEVILRCVPISNHLYFYWYRQILGQKVEFLVSFYNNEISEKSEIFDDQFSVERPDGSNFTLKIRSTKLEDSAMYFCASTQEGSSYNEQFFGPGTRLTVL.

There are many counts of this clonotype. This sequence joins TRBV10-3 and TRBJ2-7, with D possibly being TRBD1 (5 bases). V was cut by 10 bases and J by 2 bases, with 18 bases left in between. The CDR3 is 14 residues long. Per the germline V gene, CDR1 is ENHRY and CDR2 is SYGVKD. Here the CDR3 reads CASMAKGPAYEQYF. DNA for the CDR3: TGTGCCAGCATGGCTAAGGGGCCCGCCTACGAGCAGTACTTC.

This clonotype was observed many times. The chain recombines TRBV18 with TRBJ1-5, with D uncertain. The CDR3 runs 15 residues. From germline, CDR1 is KGHSH and CDR2 LQKENI. V lost 2 bases and J lost 1, with 9 bases in between. CDR3 amino acids: CASSPLARSNQPQHF. The CDR3 DNA follows: TGTGCCAGCTCACCATTGGCTCGAAGCAATCAGCCCCAGCATTTT.

This clonotype was picked up many times. The chain carries TRBV29-1 and TRBJ2-1, with a possible D match to TRBD2 (6 bases). Germline lookup yields CDR1 SQVTM and CDR2 ANQGSEA. The CDR3 runs 11 residues. Deletions cut 4 bases from V and 9 bases from J, with 10 bases between. The DNA of the CDR3 is TGCAGCGTTGGTGCGGGATTTGAGCAGTTCTTC. It specifies CSVGAGFEQFF.

This clonotype showed up many times. This sequence joins TRBV29-1 and TRBJ2-1; 9 bases are shared with TRBD1. Germline assignment: CDR1 SQVTM and CDR2 ANQGSEA. The ends lost 4 bases at V and 3 bases at J; junction bases unmatched: 4. The CDR3 is 14 amino acids. CDR3 nucleotides: TGCAGCGTTGCCCGGGACAGGGACTACAATGAGCAGTTCTTC. This sequence encodes CSVARDRDYNEQFF.

This clonotype was seen only a few times. This rearrangement joins TRBV5-1 to TRBJ2-3; perhaps TRBD1 as D (5 bases). CDR3 size: 14 residues. V gave up 0 bases and J gave up 0 bases, with 5 bases separating them. Germline loops: CDR1 SGHRS, CDR2 YFSETQ. CDR3 nucleotide sequence: TGCGCCAGCAGCTTGGAGGGGAGCACAGATACGCAGTATTTT. Its protein is CASSLEGSTDTQYF. The full variable domain, rest sourced from reference TRBV5-1 and TRBJ2-3, is KAGVTQTPRYLIKTRGQQVTLSCSPISGHRSVSWYQQTPGQGLQFLFEYFSETQRNKGNFPGRFSGRQFSNSRSEMNVSTLELGDSALYLCASSLEGSTDTQYFGPGTRLTVL.

This chain joins TRBV15 and TRBJ2-5; D is undetermined. The CDR3 extends over 14 amino acids. The germline V gene encodes CDR1 LNHNV and CDR2 YYDKDF (reference sequence). V lost 5 bases and J lost 3, with 13 bases in between. The CDR3 loop reads CATSDLGRKETQYF. In nucleotides, the CDR3 is TGTGCCACCAGCGACCTGGGCAGAAAAGAGACCCAGTACTTC.

This sequence joins TRBV4-1 and TRBJ2-7, with D hard to call. Trimming left V 1 base short and J 0 bases short, with 10 bases between. Germline CDR1 is MGHRA and CDR2 is YSYEKL. The CDR3 runs 15 residues. This chain's CDR3 is CASSQAPASSYEQYF. DNA of the CDR3: TGCGCCAGCAGCCAAGCCCCGGCTAGCTCCTACGAGCAGTACTTC.

This clonotype has a count of ten or more. V gene TRBV20-1 combines with J gene TRBJ2-7; 11 bases line up with TRBD2. The CDR3 is 14 residues long. Germline CDR1 and CDR2: DFQATT and SNEGSKA (reference sequence). The V segment lost 7 bases and the J segment 3 bases; nucleotides outside the gene matches: 8. CDR3 region: CSVTTSGKLYEQYF. In nucleotides, the CDR3 is TGCAGTGTGACGACTAGCGGGAAACTCTACGAGCAGTACTTC.